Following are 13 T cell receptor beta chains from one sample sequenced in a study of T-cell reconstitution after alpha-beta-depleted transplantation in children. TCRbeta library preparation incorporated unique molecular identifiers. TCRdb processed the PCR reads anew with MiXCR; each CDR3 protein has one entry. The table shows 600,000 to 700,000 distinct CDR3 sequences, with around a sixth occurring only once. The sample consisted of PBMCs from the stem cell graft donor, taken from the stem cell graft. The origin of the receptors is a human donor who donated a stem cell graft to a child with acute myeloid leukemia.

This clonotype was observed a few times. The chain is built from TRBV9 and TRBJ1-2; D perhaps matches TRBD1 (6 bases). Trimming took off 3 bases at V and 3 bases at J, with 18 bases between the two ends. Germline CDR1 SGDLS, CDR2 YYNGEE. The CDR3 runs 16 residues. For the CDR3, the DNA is TGTGCCAGCAGCGGTGGGGGGACACCCTTAGACTATGGCTACACCTTC. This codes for CASSGGGTPLDYGYTF.

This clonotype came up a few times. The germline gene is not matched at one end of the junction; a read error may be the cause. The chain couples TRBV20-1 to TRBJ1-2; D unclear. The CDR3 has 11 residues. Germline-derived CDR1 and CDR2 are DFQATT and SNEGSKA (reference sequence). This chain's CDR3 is CSAQDTPTVAF. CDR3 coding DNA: TGCAGTGCGCAAGACACCCCTACCGTCGCCTTC.

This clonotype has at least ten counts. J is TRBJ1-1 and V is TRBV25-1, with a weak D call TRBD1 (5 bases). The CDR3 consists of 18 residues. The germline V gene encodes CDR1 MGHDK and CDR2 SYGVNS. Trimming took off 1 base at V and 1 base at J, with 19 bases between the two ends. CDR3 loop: CASSESDKDANGNTEAFF. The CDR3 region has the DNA TGTGCCAGCAGTGAATCGGACAAGGACGCAAATGGGAACACTGAAGCTTTCTTT.

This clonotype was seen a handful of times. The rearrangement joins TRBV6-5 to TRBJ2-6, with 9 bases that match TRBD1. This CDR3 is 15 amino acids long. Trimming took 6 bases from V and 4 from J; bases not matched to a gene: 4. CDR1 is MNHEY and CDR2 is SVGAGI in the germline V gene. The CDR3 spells CASSYRGPGANVLTF. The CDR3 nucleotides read TGTGCCAGCAGCTACAGGGGGCCAGGGGCCAACGTCCTGACTTTC.

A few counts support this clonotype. DNA of the CDR3: TGCAGTGCTAGAGATTTGAGGGGGGCCTACAATGAGCAGTTCTTC. It encodes CSARDLRGAYNEQFF. The rearrangement links TRBV20-1 to TRBJ2-1, with D perhaps given as TRBD1 or TRBD2 (6 bases each). With 0 bases removed from V and 2 bases from J, the gap between germline ends came to 11 bases. Germline V gives CDR1 DFQATT, CDR2 SNEGSKA (reference sequence). This CDR3 has 15 amino acids.

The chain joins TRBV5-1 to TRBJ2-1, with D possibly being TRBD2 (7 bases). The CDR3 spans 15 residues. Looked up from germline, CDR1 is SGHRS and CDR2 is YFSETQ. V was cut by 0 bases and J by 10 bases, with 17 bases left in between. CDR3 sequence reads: CASSLAGGGPKEQFF. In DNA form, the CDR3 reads TGCGCCAGCAGCTTGGCTGGGGGGGGCCCCAAGGAGCAGTTCTTC.

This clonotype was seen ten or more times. CDR3 sequence: CASRTGFQPQHF. In DNA form, the CDR3 reads TGTGCCAGCAGAACAGGGTTTCAGCCCCAGCATTTT. This chain joins TRBV27 and TRBJ1-5; a weak D match, TRBD1 (6 bases). The CDR3 is made up of 12 amino acids. CDR1 and CDR2 from the germline V gene are MNHEY and SMNVEV (reference sequence). V lost 6 bases and J 6 bases, leaving 9 bases between the germline ends.

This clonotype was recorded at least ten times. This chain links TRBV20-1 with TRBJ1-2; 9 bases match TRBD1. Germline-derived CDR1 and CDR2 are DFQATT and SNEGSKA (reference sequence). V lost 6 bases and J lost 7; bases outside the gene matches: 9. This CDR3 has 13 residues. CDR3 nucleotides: TGCAGTGCCCGTAGGACAGGGGACGGTGGCTACACCTTC. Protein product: CSARRTGDGGYTF.

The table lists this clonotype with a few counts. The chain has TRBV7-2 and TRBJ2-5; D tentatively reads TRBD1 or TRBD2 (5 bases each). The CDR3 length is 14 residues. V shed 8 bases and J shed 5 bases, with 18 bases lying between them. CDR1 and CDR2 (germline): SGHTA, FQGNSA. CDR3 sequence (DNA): TGTGCCAGCGCAAAACTTGGGGGAAAGGAGACCCAGTACTTC. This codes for CASAKLGGKETQYF.

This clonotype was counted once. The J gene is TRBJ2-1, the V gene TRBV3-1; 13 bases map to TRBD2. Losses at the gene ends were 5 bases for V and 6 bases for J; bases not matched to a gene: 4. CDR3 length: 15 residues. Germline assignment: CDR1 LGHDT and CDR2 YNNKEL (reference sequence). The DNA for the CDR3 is TGTGCCAGCAGCGCGGGACTAGCGGGGATCAATGAGCAGTTCTTC. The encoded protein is CASSAGLAGINEQFF.

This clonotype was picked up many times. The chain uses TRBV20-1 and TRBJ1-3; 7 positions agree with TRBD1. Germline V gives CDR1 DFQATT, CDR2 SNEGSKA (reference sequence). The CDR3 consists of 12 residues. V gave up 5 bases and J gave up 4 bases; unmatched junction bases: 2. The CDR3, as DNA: TGCAGTGCTTCGACAGGGGGAAACACCATATATTTT. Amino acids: CSASTGGNTIYF.

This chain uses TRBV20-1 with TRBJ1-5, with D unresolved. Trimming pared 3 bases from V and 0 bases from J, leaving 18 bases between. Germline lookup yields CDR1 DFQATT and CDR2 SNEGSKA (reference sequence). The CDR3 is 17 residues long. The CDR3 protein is CSASAAFADYSNQPQHF. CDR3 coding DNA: TGCAGTGCTAGTGCGGCGTTCGCCGATTATAGCAATCAGCCCCAGCATTTT.

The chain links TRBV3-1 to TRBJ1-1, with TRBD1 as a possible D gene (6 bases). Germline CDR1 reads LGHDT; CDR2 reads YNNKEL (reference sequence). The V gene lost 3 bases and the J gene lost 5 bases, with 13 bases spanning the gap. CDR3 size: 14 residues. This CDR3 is CASSQITGRTEAFF. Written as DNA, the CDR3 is TGTGCCAGCAGCCAGATTACAGGGCGTACTGAAGCTTTCTTT.